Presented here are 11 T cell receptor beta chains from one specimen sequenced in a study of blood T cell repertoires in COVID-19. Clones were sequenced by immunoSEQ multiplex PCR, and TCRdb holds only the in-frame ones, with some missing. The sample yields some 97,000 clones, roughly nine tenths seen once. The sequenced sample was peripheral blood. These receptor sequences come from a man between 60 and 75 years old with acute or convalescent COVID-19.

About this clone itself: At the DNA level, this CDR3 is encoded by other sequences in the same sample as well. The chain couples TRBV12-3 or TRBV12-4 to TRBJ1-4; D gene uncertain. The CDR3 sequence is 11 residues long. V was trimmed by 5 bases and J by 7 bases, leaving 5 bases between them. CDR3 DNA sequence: TGTGCCAGCAGTCTTCGTGAAAAACTGTTTTTT. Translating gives CASSLREKLFF.

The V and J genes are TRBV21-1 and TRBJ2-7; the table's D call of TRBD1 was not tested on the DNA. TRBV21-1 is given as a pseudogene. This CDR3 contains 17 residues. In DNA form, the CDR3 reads TGTGCCAGCAGCAAACCTCCCCCGGCCAGGGGCTCCTACGAGCAGTACGTC. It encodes CASSKPPPARGSYEQYV.

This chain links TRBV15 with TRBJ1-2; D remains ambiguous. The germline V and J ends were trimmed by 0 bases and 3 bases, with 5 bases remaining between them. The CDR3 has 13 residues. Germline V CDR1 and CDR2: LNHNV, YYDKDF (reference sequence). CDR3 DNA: TGTGCCACCAGCAGAGAGGCGGACTATGGCTACACCTTC. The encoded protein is CATSREADYGYTF.

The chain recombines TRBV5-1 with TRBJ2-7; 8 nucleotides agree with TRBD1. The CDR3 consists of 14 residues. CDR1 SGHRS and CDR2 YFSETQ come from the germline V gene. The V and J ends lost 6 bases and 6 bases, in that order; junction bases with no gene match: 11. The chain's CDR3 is CASTASGTGSEQYF. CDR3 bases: TGCGCCAGCACAGCATCCGGGACAGGAAGCGAGCAGTACTTC.

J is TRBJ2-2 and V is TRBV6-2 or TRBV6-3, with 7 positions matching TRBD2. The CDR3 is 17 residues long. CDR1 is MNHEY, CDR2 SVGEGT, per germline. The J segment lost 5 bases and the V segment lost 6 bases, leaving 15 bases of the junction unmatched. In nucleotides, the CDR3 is TGTGCCAGCAGCCTTCCCCCGGGAACTAGCGAAACCGGGGAGCTGTTTTTT. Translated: CASSLPPGTSETGELFF.

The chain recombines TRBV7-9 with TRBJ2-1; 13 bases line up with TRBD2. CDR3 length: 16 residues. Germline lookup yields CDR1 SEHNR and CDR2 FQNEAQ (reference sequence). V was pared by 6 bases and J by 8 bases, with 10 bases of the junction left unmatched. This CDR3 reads CASRPGLAGVSYEQFF. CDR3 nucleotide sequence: TGTGCCAGCAGGCCCGGACTAGCGGGAGTCTCATATGAGCAGTTCTTC.

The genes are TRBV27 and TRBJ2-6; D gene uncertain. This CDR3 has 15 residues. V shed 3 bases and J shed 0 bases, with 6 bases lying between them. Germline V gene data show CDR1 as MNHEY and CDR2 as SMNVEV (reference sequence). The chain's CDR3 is CASSLAGSGANVLTF. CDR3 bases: TGTGCCAGCAGTTTGGCAGGCTCTGGGGCCAACGTCCTGACTTTC.

CDR3 protein: CASSIGQGSYEQYF. CDR3 coding DNA: TGTGCCAGTAGTATTGGGCAGGGCTCCTACGAGCAGTACTTC. The chain uses TRBV19 and TRBJ2-7, with D possibly being TRBD1 (5 bases). Germline-derived CDR1 and CDR2 are LNHDA and SQIVND (reference sequence). Trimming removed 3 bases at V and 0 bases at J, with 9 bases between. The length of the CDR3 is 14 residues.

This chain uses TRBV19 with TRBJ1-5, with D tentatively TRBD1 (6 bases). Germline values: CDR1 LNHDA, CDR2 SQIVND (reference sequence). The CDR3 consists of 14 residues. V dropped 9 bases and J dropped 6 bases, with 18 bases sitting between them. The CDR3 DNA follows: TGTGCCAGCCGTCGGACAGCACCGGGTCAGCCCCAGCATTTT. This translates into CASRRTAPGQPQHF.

CDR3 DNA: TGTGCCAGCAGCAACTACGGGACTAGCGGGAGCATCAATGAGCAGTTCTTC. Translating it yields CASSNYGTSGSINEQFF. The chain has TRBV27 and TRBJ2-1; 14 bases match TRBD2. V gave up 6 bases and J gave up 6 bases; unmatched junction bases: 10. Germline lookup yields CDR1 MNHEY and CDR2 SMNVEV (reference sequence). This CDR3 spans 17 amino acids.

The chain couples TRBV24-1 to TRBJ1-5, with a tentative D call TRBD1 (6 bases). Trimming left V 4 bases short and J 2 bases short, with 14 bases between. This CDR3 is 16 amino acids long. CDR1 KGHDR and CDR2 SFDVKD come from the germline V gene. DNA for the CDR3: TGTGCCACCAGTGAGACCAGGGGTCAGGGCAATCAGCCCCAGCATTTT. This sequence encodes CATSETRGQGNQPQHF.